The rows below give T cell receptor beta chains drawn from one sample of a study of regulatory dendritic cells for organ transplantation. This table comes from immunoSEQ multiplex PCR, and its TCRdb copy is limited to in-frame clones, with some not included. The repertoire has around 30,000 clones, almost 80% of them found once; the top ten carry around 2.2%. Sequencing was carried out using memory CD4+ T cells from blood. Receptor source: a human donor in good health. The CDR3 runs from the conserved cysteine through the conserved F or W. Fields, in order: V gene, J gene, D gene, clone size, CDR3 DNA, CDR3 protein. A D gene is named only where the DNA matches it firmly. The size entry is marked missing in some rows and otherwise reads once, few, many or a size class.

V gene: TRBV7-9
J gene: TRBJ2-6
D gene: -
clone size: -
CDR3 DNA: TGTGCCAGCAGCTTCTCTGGGGCCAACGTCCTGACTTTC
CDR3 protein: CASSFSGANVLTF

V gene: TRBV30
J gene: TRBJ1-2
D gene: TRBD1
clone size: -
CDR3 DNA: TGTGCCTGGAGTGAATCCGGGACAGGGGAGCTCCATGGCTACACCTTC
CDR3 protein: CAWSESGTGELHGYTF

V gene: TRBV6-5
J gene: TRBJ2-7
D gene: -
clone size: once
CDR3 DNA: TGTGCCAGCAGCTCCCCGGGATACGAGCAGTACTTC
CDR3 protein: CASSSPGYEQYF

V gene: TRBV5-1
J gene: TRBJ2-1
D gene: -
clone size: -
CDR3 DNA: TGCGCCAGCAGCTTGTACCCGGGGGCTAATGAGCAGTTCTTC
CDR3 protein: CASSLYPGANEQFF

V gene: TRBV5-4
J gene: TRBJ2-3
D gene: TRBD2
clone size: -
CDR3 DNA: TGTGCCAGCAGCTCCCCCCTAGCGGGAGCTTTAGATACGCAGTATTTT
CDR3 protein: CASSSPLAGALDTQYF

V gene: TRBV4-3
J gene: TRBJ2-5
D gene: -
clone size: once
CDR3 DNA: TGCGCCAGCAGCCAAGGACAGGGAGGGGTAGGGTACCAAGAGACCCAGTACTTC
CDR3 protein: CASSQGQGGVGYQETQYF

V gene: TRBV10-3
J gene: TRBJ1-2
D gene: -
clone size: -
CDR3 DNA: TGTGCCATCAGTGAGGTTGATGGCTACACCTTC
CDR3 protein: CAISEVDGYTF

V gene: TRBV30
J gene: TRBJ2-7
D gene: -
clone size: -
CDR3 DNA: TGTGCCTGGATCGAACCGGGACTCAATTCCGACGAGCAGTACTTC
CDR3 protein: CAWIEPGLNSDEQYF

V gene: TRBV28
J gene: TRBJ2-3
D gene: -
clone size: few
CDR3 DNA: TGTGCCAGCAGTTTACCCTCGATGCTCACAGATACGCAGTATTTT
CDR3 protein: CASSLPSMLTDTQYF

V gene: TRBV6-1
J gene: TRBJ1-1
D gene: -
clone size: -
CDR3 DNA: TGTGCCAGCAAACACCTCACTGAAGCTTTCTTT
CDR3 protein: CASKHLTEAFF

V gene: TRBV10-3
J gene: TRBJ2-1
D gene: -
clone size: -
CDR3 DNA: TGTGCCATCAGTGAGCAACCGGCGGCGGCCGTCTCCTACAATGAGCAGTTCTTC
CDR3 protein: CAISEQPAAAVSYNEQFF

V gene: TRBV28
J gene: TRBJ2-6
D gene: TRBD1
clone size: -
CDR3 DNA: TGTGCCAGCAGGAGACAGGGGTCGGCTGGGGCCAACGTCCTGACTTTC
CDR3 protein: CASRRQGSAGANVLTF

V gene: TRBV6-6
J gene: TRBJ1-1
D gene: -
clone size: -
CDR3 DNA: TGTGCCAGCAGTTACGGGTCAGTAGACCCTGAAGCTTTCTTT
CDR3 protein: CASSYGSVDPEAFF

V gene: TRBV5-6
J gene: TRBJ1-2
D gene: -
clone size: few
CDR3 DNA: TGTGCCAGCAGCTTGTCAGGGACGCCCGGAGGCTACACCTTC
CDR3 protein: CASSLSGTPGGYTF

V gene: TRBV7-2
J gene: TRBJ2-3
D gene: -
clone size: -
CDR3 DNA: TGTGCCAGCAGCTTAGGGAGGAGGGGCACAGATACGCAGTATTTT
CDR3 protein: CASSLGRRGTDTQYF

V gene: TRBV27
J gene: TRBJ2-2
D gene: TRBD2
clone size: -
CDR3 DNA: TGTGCCAGCAGTTCCCCGGGACTAGCGGCCGGGGAGCTGTTTTTT
CDR3 protein: CASSSPGLAAGELFF

V gene: TRBV28
J gene: TRBJ2-7
D gene: -
clone size: -
CDR3 DNA: TGTGCCAGCGTGGGGAAGAGTGGGGACGGCAGCTCCTACGAGCAGTACTTC
CDR3 protein: CASVGKSGDGSSYEQYF

V gene: TRBV27
J gene: TRBJ2-1
D gene: -
clone size: -
CDR3 DNA: TGTGCCAGCAGTCCCGGACAGTACAATGAGCAGTTCTTC
CDR3 protein: CASSPGQYNEQFF

V gene: TRBV15
J gene: TRBJ2-4
D gene: -
clone size: -
CDR3 DNA: TGTGCCACCAGCAGAGACCTAACAGGGAGGGACATTCAGTACTTC
CDR3 protein: CATSRDLTGRDIQYF

V gene: TRBV27
J gene: TRBJ2-6
D gene: -
clone size: -
CDR3 DNA: TGTGCCAGCAGGACAGGCCACTCTGGGGCCAACGTCCTGACTTTC
CDR3 protein: CASRTGHSGANVLTF

V gene: TRBV7-2
J gene: TRBJ2-7
D gene: -
clone size: -
CDR3 DNA: TGTGCCAGCAGCCCCTCGGGCTACGAGCAGTACTTC
CDR3 protein: CASSPSGYEQYF

V gene: TRBV6-5
J gene: TRBJ1-6
D gene: TRBD1
clone size: -
CDR3 DNA: TGTGCCAGCTGTGACAGGGCCTCTAATTCACCCCTCCACTTT
CDR3 protein: CASCDRASNSPLHF

V gene: TRBV19
J gene: TRBJ2-1
D gene: -
clone size: -
CDR3 DNA: TGTGCCAGTAGTATGGGGCTCAATGAGCAGTTCTTC
CDR3 protein: CASSMGLNEQFF

V gene: TRBV19
J gene: TRBJ2-6
D gene: -
clone size: -
CDR3 DNA: TGTGCCAGTAGTCCCCCCGACACCTCTGGGGCCAACGTCCTGACTTTC
CDR3 protein: CASSPPDTSGANVLTF

V gene: TRBV11-2
J gene: TRBJ1-1
D gene: TRBD1
clone size: -
CDR3 DNA: TGTGCCAGCAGCTCCTCAGACAGGGGAGGTACTGAAGCTTTCTTT
CDR3 protein: CASSSSDRGGTEAFF

V gene: TRBV19
J gene: TRBJ1-1
D gene: -
clone size: -
CDR3 DNA: TGTGCCAGTAGTATCGCAGGGGTCACTGAAGCTTTCTTT
CDR3 protein: CASSIAGVTEAFF

V gene: TRBV5-4
J gene: TRBJ1-2
D gene: -
clone size: -
CDR3 DNA: TGTGCCAGCAGCCCGGGTCGGGGGGCAGTGAACTATGGCTACACCTTC
CDR3 protein: CASSPGRGAVNYGYTF

V gene: TRBV6-5
J gene: TRBJ2-3
D gene: -
clone size: -
CDR3 DNA: TGTGCCAGCAGTTCCGTACTGGGCGCAGATACGCAGTATTTT
CDR3 protein: CASSSVLGADTQYF

V gene: TRBV19
J gene: TRBJ2-4
D gene: TRBD2
clone size: -
CDR3 DNA: TGTGCCAGTAGTAGAAGCGGGGACCTAGCCAAAAACATTCAGTACTTC
CDR3 protein: CASSRSGDLAKNIQYF

V gene: TRBV7-2
J gene: TRBJ2-5
D gene: -
clone size: -
CDR3 DNA: TGTGCCAGCAGCCTCCAGGGTGACCAAGAGACCCAGTACTTC
CDR3 protein: CASSLQGDQETQYF

V gene: TRBV29-1
J gene: TRBJ2-3
D gene: -
clone size: -
CDR3 DNA: TGCAGCGTCGCCAGGAGGGGGCGGGGCACAGATACGCAGTATTTT
CDR3 protein: CSVARRGRGTDTQYF

V gene: TRBV7-3
J gene: TRBJ2-3
D gene: TRBD2
clone size: -
CDR3 DNA: TGTGCCAGCAGCTTATTGGGGGGGAGCACAGATACGCAGTATTTT
CDR3 protein: CASSLLGGSTDTQYF

V gene: TRBV20-1
J gene: TRBJ2-3
D gene: -
clone size: -
CDR3 DNA: TGCAGTGCTGCATTCACAGATACGCAGTATTTT
CDR3 protein: CSAAFTDTQYF

V gene: TRBV7-9
J gene: TRBJ2-7
D gene: -
clone size: -
CDR3 DNA: TGTGCCAGCAGCTTCGGACAGCCATCCTACGAGCAGTACTTC
CDR3 protein: CASSFGQPSYEQYF

V gene: TRBV7-8
J gene: TRBJ2-1
D gene: -
clone size: -
CDR3 DNA: TGTGCCAGCAGCTTTTACAATGAGCAGTTCTTC
CDR3 protein: CASSFYNEQFF

V gene: TRBV2
J gene: TRBJ2-1
D gene: -
clone size: -
CDR3 DNA: TGTGCCAGCAGTGACAGGGAATTTGAGCAGTTCTTC
CDR3 protein: CASSDREFEQFF

V gene: TRBV7-2
J gene: TRBJ2-7
D gene: -
clone size: -
CDR3 DNA: TGTGCCAGCAGCTTCTACTACGAGCAGTACTTC
CDR3 protein: CASSFYYEQYF

V gene: TRBV28
J gene: TRBJ2-1
D gene: -
clone size: -
CDR3 DNA: TGTGCCAGCAGCCACCGGACAGAGCAGTTCTTC
CDR3 protein: CASSHRTEQFF

V gene: TRBV6-5
J gene: TRBJ2-7
D gene: TRBD1
clone size: few
CDR3 DNA: TGTGCCACCCGGGACAGGGGCCCCTACGAGCAGTACTTC
CDR3 protein: CATRDRGPYEQYF

V gene: TRBV4-1
J gene: TRBJ2-3
D gene: -
clone size: -
CDR3 DNA: TGCGCCAGCAGCCCTCAACGGAGACTGGGGTTTGATACGCAGTATTTT
CDR3 protein: CASSPQRRLGFDTQYF

V gene: TRBV7-9
J gene: TRBJ2-3
D gene: -
clone size: -
CDR3 DNA: TGTGCCAGCTTAAGAGGGACTCGCGACACAGATACGCAGTATTTT
CDR3 protein: CASLRGTRDTDTQYF

V gene: TRBV15
J gene: TRBJ2-6
D gene: -
clone size: once
CDR3 DNA: TGTGCCACCAGCCGCCGGGATGGGGCCAACGTCCTGACTTTC
CDR3 protein: CATSRRDGANVLTF

V gene: TRBV16
J gene: TRBJ2-5
D gene: -
clone size: -
CDR3 DNA: TGTGCCAGCAGCCAATGGGGGGTAGCGGAGGAGACCCAGTACTTC
CDR3 protein: CASSQWGVAEETQYF

V gene: TRBV7-9
J gene: TRBJ2-5
D gene: -
clone size: -
CDR3 DNA: TGTGCCAGCAGCTTCTGGGGGTCTAAGGAGACCCAGTACTTC
CDR3 protein: CASSFWGSKETQYF

V gene: TRBV11-2
J gene: TRBJ2-1
D gene: -
clone size: -
CDR3 DNA: TGTGCCAGCAGCTTAGTTGGCCAGGGGTCCTACAATGAGCAGTTCTTC
CDR3 protein: CASSLVGQGSYNEQFF